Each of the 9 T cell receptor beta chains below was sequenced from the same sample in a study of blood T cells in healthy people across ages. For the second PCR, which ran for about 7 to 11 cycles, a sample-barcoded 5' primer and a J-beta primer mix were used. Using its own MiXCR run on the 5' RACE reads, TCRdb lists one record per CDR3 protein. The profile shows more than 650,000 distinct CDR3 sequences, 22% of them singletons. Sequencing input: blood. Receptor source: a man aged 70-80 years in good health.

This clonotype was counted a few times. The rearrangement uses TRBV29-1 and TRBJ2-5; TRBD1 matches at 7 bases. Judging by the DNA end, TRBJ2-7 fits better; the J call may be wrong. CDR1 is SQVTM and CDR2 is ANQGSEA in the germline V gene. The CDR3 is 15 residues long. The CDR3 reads CSVEGGQSNPYEQYV. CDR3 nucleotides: TGCAGCGTTGAAGGGGGACAGTCCAACCCCTACGAGCAGTACGTC.

CDR3: CASSYSMLDSGNTIYF. In DNA, the CDR3 is TGTGCCAGCAGCTATTCAATGTTGGACTCTGGAAACACCATATATTTT. The chain employs TRBV5-4 and TRBJ1-3; no firm D call. The CDR3 length is 16 residues. The V end lost 3 bases, the J end lost 0 bases, and 13 bases lay between the germline ends. Per germline, CDR1 SGHNT and CDR2 YYREEE (reference sequence).

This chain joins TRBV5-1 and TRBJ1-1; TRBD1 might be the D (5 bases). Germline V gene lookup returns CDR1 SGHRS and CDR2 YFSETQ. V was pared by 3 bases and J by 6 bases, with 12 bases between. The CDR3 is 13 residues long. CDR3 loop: CASSSPGFPEAFF. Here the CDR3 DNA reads TGCGCCAGCAGCTCCCCAGGGTTTCCTGAAGCTTTCTTT.

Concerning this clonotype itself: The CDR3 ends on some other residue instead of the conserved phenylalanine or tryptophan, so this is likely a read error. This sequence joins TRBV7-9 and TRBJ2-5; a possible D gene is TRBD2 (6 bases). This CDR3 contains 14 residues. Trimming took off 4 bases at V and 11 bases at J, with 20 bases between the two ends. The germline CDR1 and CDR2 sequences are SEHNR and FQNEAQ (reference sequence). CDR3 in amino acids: CASSSLAVSYGQYV. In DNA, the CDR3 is TGTGCCAGCAGCTCATTAGCGGTCTCCTACGGGCAGTACGTC.

Written as DNA, the CDR3 is TGTGCCAGCAGTGCCTCGAACAGGGGCGACAATGAGCAGTTCTTC. It codes for CASSASNRGDNEQFF. The chain recombines TRBV12-3 or TRBV12-4 with TRBJ2-1; 7 positions agree with TRBD1. Losses at the gene ends were 5 bases for V and 5 bases for J; bases not matched to a gene: 9. This CDR3 contains 15 residues.

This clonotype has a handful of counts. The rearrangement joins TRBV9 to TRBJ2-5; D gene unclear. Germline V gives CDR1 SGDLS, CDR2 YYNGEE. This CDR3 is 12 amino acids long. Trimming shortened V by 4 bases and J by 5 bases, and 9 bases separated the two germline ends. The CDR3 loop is CASSNPSETQYF. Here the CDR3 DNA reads TGTGCCAGCAGCAACCCCTCCGAGACCCAGTACTTC. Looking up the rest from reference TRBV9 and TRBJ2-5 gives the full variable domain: DSGVTQTPKHLITATGQRVTLRCSPRSGDLSVYWYQQSLDQGLQFLIQYYNGEERAKGNILERFSAQQFPDLHSELNLSSLELGDSALYFCASSNPSETQYFGPGTRLLVL.

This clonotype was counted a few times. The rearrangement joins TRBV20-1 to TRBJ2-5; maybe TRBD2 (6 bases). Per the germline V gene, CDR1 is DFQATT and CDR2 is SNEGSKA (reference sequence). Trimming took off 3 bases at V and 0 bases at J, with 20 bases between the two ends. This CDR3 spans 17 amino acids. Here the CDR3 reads CSARGAGERVYQETQYF. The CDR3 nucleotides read TGCAGTGCTAGGGGAGCTGGGGAGCGGGTATACCAAGAGACCCAGTACTTC.

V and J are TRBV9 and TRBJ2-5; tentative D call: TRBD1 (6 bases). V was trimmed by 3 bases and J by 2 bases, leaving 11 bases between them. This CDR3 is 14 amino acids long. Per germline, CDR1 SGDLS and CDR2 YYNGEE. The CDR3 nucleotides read TGTGCCAGCAGCGGCCGGACAGCACAAGAGACCCAGTACTTC. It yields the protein CASSGRTAQETQYF.

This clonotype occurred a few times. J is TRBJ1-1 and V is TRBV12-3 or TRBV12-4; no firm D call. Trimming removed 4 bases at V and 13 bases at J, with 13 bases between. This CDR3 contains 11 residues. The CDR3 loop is CASSSRLKLFF. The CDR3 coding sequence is TGTGCCAGCAGTTCCAGGCTGAAGCTTTTCTTT.